A single sample gave rise to the 26 T cell receptor beta chains below, sequenced in a study. In TCRdb, the 5' RACE reads were re-called with MiXCR into one record per CDR3 protein. The table includes tens of thousands of distinct CDR3 sequences, about 28% detected once. The specimen was tumor-infiltrating memory CD4+ T cells sorted from the breast tumor. This sample's subset: memory CD4+ T cells, CD4+CD45RO+CD25-. The receptors originated from a female donor with breast cancer.

The chain combines TRBV7-2 with TRBJ2-3, with TRBD2 matching over 9 bases. CDR3 length: 17 residues. Germline CDR1 SGHTA, CDR2 FQGNSA. Trimming took 0 bases from V and 4 from J; bases not matched to a gene: 8. Written as DNA, the CDR3 is TGTGCCAGCAGCTTAGCCCACTCTACTAGCGGGTCAGATACGCAGTATTTT. It encodes CASSLAHSTSGSDTQYF.

The V call is TRBV9, the J call TRBJ2-3; no reliable D call. The CDR3 is 13 amino acids. Trimming took 3 bases from V and 4 from J, leaving 9 bases between them. Germline loops: CDR1 SGDLS, CDR2 YYNGEE. CDR3 amino acids: CASSDRAADTQYF. The CDR3, as DNA: TGTGCCAGCAGCGACCGGGCCGCAGATACGCAGTATTTT.

The gene calls are TRBV28 and TRBJ1-4; the D is unclear. The CDR3 sequence is 13 residues long. The V and J ends lost 4 bases and 11 bases respectively, with 14 bases between them. Germline V gene sequence: CDR1 MDHEN, CDR2 SYDVKM. The CDR3 reads CASSWVSAGKLFF. The DNA for the CDR3 is TGTGCCAGCAGTTGGGTCTCGGCCGGGAAACTGTTTTTT.

This sequence joins TRBV7-9 and TRBJ1-2; D may be TRBD1 (6 bases). The CDR3 covers 15 residues. V lost 1 base and J 4 bases, leaving 13 bases between the germline ends. CDR1 and CDR2 from the germline V gene are SEHNR and FQNEAQ (reference sequence). CDR3 in amino acids: CASSLDGGASYGYTF. CDR3 nucleotides: TGTGCCAGCAGCTTAGACGGGGGCGCTAGCTATGGCTACACCTTC.

The chain carries TRBV19 and TRBJ2-3; 12 bases map to TRBD2. Trimming took 6 bases from V and 0 from J; bases not matched to a gene: 10. The CDR3 runs to 18 residues. Germline CDR1 is LNHDA and CDR2 is SQIVND (reference sequence). In DNA form, the CDR3 reads TGTGCCAGTAGCGGCGGACTAGCGGGGACCCCTAGCACAGATACGCAGTATTTT. It specifies CASSGGLAGTPSTDTQYF.

The table lists this clonotype with many counts. The gene calls are TRBV5-1 and TRBJ1-1, with D unresolved. Germline CDR1 is SGHRS and CDR2 is YFSETQ. The ends were cut back, 4 bases at V and 3 bases at J, with 13 bases in the middle. The CDR3 covers 14 residues. The CDR3 nucleotides read TGCGCCAGCAGCCTTCAGACGGATGACACTGAAGCTTTCTTT. It is translated as CASSLQTDDTEAFF.

The chain employs TRBV5-1 and TRBJ1-3, with a tentative D call TRBD1 (6 bases). From germline, CDR1 is SGHRS and CDR2 YFSETQ. The CDR3 sequence is 15 residues long. The V gene lost 0 bases and the J gene lost 9 bases, with 16 bases spanning the gap. The chain's CDR3 is CASSLEQGGIRTIYF. CDR3 sequence (DNA): TGCGCCAGCAGCTTGGAACAGGGTGGGATTCGCACCATATATTTT.

About this clonotype: This may come from a read error, since a much larger clone is one base off. The conserved phenylalanine or tryptophan is not found at the CDR3 terminus, so this likely reflects a read error. V and J are TRBV6-5 and TRBJ1-4, with D perhaps TRBD1 (6 bases). From germline, CDR1 is MNHEY and CDR2 SVGAGI. The V end lost 8 bases, the J end lost 8 bases, and 15 bases lay between the germline ends. CDR3 size: 13 residues. The chain's CDR3 is CASPQGLGEKLFC. CDR3 coding DNA: TGTGCCAGCCCGCAGGGGCTTGGAGAAAAACTGTTTTGT.

The chain has TRBV7-2 and TRBJ2-1, with D tentatively TRBD2 (7 bases). With 5 bases removed from V and 3 bases from J, the gap between germline ends came to 14 bases. The CDR3 sequence is 15 residues long. Germline V gene lookup returns CDR1 SGHTA and CDR2 FQGNSA. For the CDR3, the DNA is TGTGCCAGCAGCAGGGGGGGGACAAACTACAATGAGCAGTTCTTC. Protein: CASSRGGTNYNEQFF.

This chain uses TRBV29-1 with TRBJ2-1; D is possibly TRBD1 (6 bases). Trimming left V 0 bases short and J 5 bases short, with 17 bases between. CDR1 and CDR2 from the germline V gene are SQVTM and ANQGSEA. The CDR3 is 16 residues long. CDR3 loop: CSVEDPPTAGDNEQFF. The CDR3 DNA follows: TGCAGCGTTGAAGATCCTCCCACGGCAGGGGACAATGAGCAGTTCTTC.

The CDR3 here is CASSQDRDKYYGYTF. Here the CDR3 DNA reads TGTGCCAGCAGCCAAGATAGGGACAAGTACTATGGCTACACCTTC. J is TRBJ1-2 and V is TRBV4-2; D might be TRBD1 (6 bases). V gave up 0 bases and J gave up 3 bases, with 11 bases separating them. Per germline, CDR1 LGHNA and CDR2 YNFKEQ. This CDR3 spans 15 amino acids.

This clonotype was detected only a few times. This chain connects TRBV11-3 to TRBJ2-5; TRBD1 aligns across 8 bases. The CDR3 spans 16 residues. V trimming: 3 bases; J trimming: 1 base; junction bases outside the gene matches: 7. CDR1 is SGHNT, CDR2 YENEEA, per germline. The DNA for the CDR3 is TGTGCCAGCAGCTTCCGGACAGGGAGTAGCCAAGAGACCCAGTACTTC. Protein sequence: CASSFRTGSSQETQYF.

On this clonotype: Just one base apart from a much larger clone, this may be a read error. V is TRBV7-8 and J is TRBJ1-1; no reliable D call. The CDR3 spans 13 residues. Trimming stripped 6 bases from V and 3 bases from J, with 11 bases between. The germline CDR1 and CDR2 sequences are SGHVS and FQNEAQ. The CDR3 loop is CASSSQPDTEAFF. The DNA for the CDR3 is TGTGCCAGCAGTTCACAGCCGGACACTGAAGCTTTCTTT. Drawing the rest from reference TRBV7-8 and TRBJ1-1, the complete variable domain is GAGVSQSPRYKVAKRGQDVALRCDPISGHVSLFWYQQALGQGPEFLTYFQNEAQLDKSGLPSDRFFAERPEGSVSTLKIQRTQQEDSAVYLCASSSQPDTEAFFGQGTRLTVV.

Ten or more counts support this clonotype. The chain carries TRBV4-3 and TRBJ2-7; 10 bases align to TRBD1. Germline values: CDR1 LGHNA, CDR2 YSLEER. The CDR3 runs 15 residues. V lost 1 base, J lost 5 bases, and 5 bases stayed unmatched. The CDR3 here is CASSQGGTGAHEQYF. The CDR3 region has the DNA TGCGCCAGCAGCCAAGGAGGGACAGGGGCCCACGAGCAGTACTTC.

This clonotype appeared once. One junction end does not reproduce the germline sequence, and a read error may be involved. The genes are TRBV10-1 and TRBJ2-1; no firm D call. Germline V gene data show CDR1 as WNHNN and CDR2 as SYGVQD (reference sequence). CDR3 length equals 13 residues. CDR3 residues: CASSLAWYNEQFF. The CDR3 DNA follows: TGTGCCAGCAGCTTAGCTTGGTACAATGAGCAGTTCTTC.

V is TRBV20-1 and J is TRBJ2-1; 8 bases map to TRBD2. The CDR3 consists of 15 residues. The trim removed 4 bases at V and 4 bases at J, leaving 9 bases unmatched. The V gene's germline CDR1 is DFQATT and CDR2 SNEGSKA (reference sequence). CDR3: CSATPPGGYYNEQFF. The CDR3 DNA sequence: TGCAGTGCTACACCCCCGGGGGGGTATTACAATGAGCAGTTCTTC.

This clonotype showed up just a few times. This chain joins TRBV9 and TRBJ1-6; D unclear. Deletions cut 1 base from V and 8 bases from J, with 10 bases between. Per the germline V gene, CDR1 is SGDLS and CDR2 is YYNGEE. The CDR3 extends over 14 amino acids. CDR3 sequence reads: CASSVSGEDSPLHF. For the CDR3, the DNA is TGTGCCAGCAGCGTATCCGGGGAAGATTCACCCCTCCACTTT.

V is TRBV6-1 and J is TRBJ2-3; tentative D call: TRBD1 (6 bases). Trimming removed 3 bases at V and 5 bases at J, with 15 bases between. The germline gives CDR1 MNHNS, CDR2 SASEGT. The length of the CDR3 is 15 residues. This CDR3 is CASSDHGGAIDTQYF. The CDR3 DNA reads as TGTGCCAGCAGTGACCATGGGGGCGCGATAGATACGCAGTATTTT.

In its sample, this clonotype was seen many times. V usage is TRBV9 and J usage is TRBJ2-5; a possible D gene is TRBD2 (5 bases). Germline lookup yields CDR1 SGDLS and CDR2 YYNGEE. The V and J ends lost 1 base and 5 bases respectively, with 15 bases between them. This CDR3 has 15 amino acids. The CDR3 reads CASSVSPGVGETQYF. CDR3 DNA: TGTGCCAGCAGCGTATCCCCCGGGGTAGGGGAGACCCAGTACTTC.

This clonotype turned up a few times. The chain employs TRBV4-2 and TRBJ2-5; D call uncertain. The CDR3 has 14 amino acids. The germline gives CDR1 LGHNA, CDR2 YNFKEQ. With 0 bases removed from V and 7 bases from J, the gap between germline ends came to 12 bases. CDR3 in DNA: TGTGCCAGCAGCCAAGATGGCGCTCCGACGACCCAGTACTTC. Its protein product is CASSQDGAPTTQYF.

The rearrangement links TRBV28 to TRBJ2-1, with 7 bases identical to TRBD1. The CDR3 extends over 13 amino acids. The germline CDR1 and CDR2 sequences are MDHEN and SYDVKM. V shed 6 bases and J 10 bases; nucleotides not matched to a gene: 9. The CDR3 is CASRNRGGGEQFF. The CDR3, as DNA: TGTGCCAGCAGGAATAGAGGGGGCGGGGAGCAGTTCTTC.

The chain carries TRBV7-2 and TRBJ1-2, with unresolved D. V lost 3 bases and J 3 bases, leaving 8 bases between the germline ends. CDR3 length: 13 residues. The germline V gene has CDR1 SGHTA and CDR2 FQGNSA. In DNA form, the CDR3 reads TGTGCCAGCAGCTTTAGCGGGGACTATGGCTACACCTTC. Its protein is CASSFSGDYGYTF.

This clonotype was recorded a few times. The V gene is TRBV6-2 or TRBV6-3, the J gene TRBJ2-5; possibly TRBD1 for D (6 bases). The CDR3 consists of 15 residues. Trimming cost V 6 bases and J 1 base, with 15 bases left between them. Germline lookup yields CDR1 MNHEY and CDR2 SVGEGT. The CDR3 loop is CASRNDRPRQETQYF. CDR3 bases: TGTGCCAGCAGAAACGACAGGCCCCGCCAAGAGACCCAGTACTTC.

The rearrangement links TRBV5-6 to TRBJ1-1; no reliable D call. Germline V gives CDR1 SGHDT, CDR2 YYEEEE. This CDR3 spans 13 amino acids. The V and J ends lost 4 bases and 1 base respectively, with 8 bases between them. The CDR3 bases are TGTGCCAGCAGCCAGTTCGGGAACACTGAAGCTTTCTTT. It encodes CASSQFGNTEAFF.

A remark on this clonotype: This may arise from a read error, as a much more abundant clone is one base away. The chain couples TRBV5-1 to TRBJ2-6, with unresolved D. Trimming took 6 bases from V and 0 from J, leaving 10 bases between them. The CDR3 covers 15 residues. CDR1 is SGHRS, CDR2 YFSETQ, per germline. CDR3 DNA sequence: TGCGCCAGCACTGGACGCTGCTCTGGGGCCAACGTCCTGACTTTC. Translated: CASTGRCSGANVLTF.

A remark on this clonotype: The junction shows a germline mismatch at one end, possibly a read error. The chain links TRBV6-5 to TRBJ1-1; 7 bases match TRBD1. There are 12 residues in the CDR3. Germline V lookup: CDR1 MNHEY, CDR2 SVGAGI. The CDR3 DNA is TGTGCCAGCACGTCAGGGGGAACTGAAGCTTTCTTC. Amino acids: CASTSGGTEAFF.